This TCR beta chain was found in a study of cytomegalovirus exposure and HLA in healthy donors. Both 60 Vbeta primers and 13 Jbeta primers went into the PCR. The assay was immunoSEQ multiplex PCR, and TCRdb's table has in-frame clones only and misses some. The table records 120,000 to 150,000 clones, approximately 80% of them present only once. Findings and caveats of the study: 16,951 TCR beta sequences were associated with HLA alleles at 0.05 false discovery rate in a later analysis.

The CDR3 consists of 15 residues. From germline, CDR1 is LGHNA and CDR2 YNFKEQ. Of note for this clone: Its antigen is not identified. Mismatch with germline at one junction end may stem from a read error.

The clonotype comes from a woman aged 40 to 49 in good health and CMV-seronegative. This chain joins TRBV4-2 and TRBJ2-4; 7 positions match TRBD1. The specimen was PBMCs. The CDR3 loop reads CASSQDPGGPQFLDF. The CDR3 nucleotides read TGTGCCAGCAGCCAAGATCCAGGGGGACCCCAGTTTCTGGACTTC.